The 32 T cell receptor beta chains presented below share a single source sample, sequenced in a study of blood T cell repertoires in COVID-19. This table comes from immunoSEQ multiplex PCR, and its TCRdb copy is limited to in-frame clones, with some not included. The sample has 68,000 or so clones; around nine tenths are singletons. The sequenced material came from peripheral blood. The receptors shown here come from a man aged 70 or older with active or convalescent COVID-19.

The rearrangement links TRBV10-3 to TRBJ1-1; D unresolved. Germline V lookup: CDR1 ENHRY, CDR2 SYGVKD. This CDR3 region has 13 residues. V lost 6 bases and J 1 base, leaving 9 bases between the germline ends. The CDR3 reads CAIRSRQNTEAFF. CDR3 bases: TGTGCCATCAGGAGCCGACAGAACACTGAAGCTTTCTTT.

This sequence joins TRBV4-1 and TRBJ2-4; 9 positions agree with TRBD2. CDR3 length: 15 residues. V shed 0 bases, J shed 3 bases, and the junction held 0 bases outside the gene matches. Germline loops: CDR1 MGHRA, CDR2 YSYEKL. The CDR3 protein is CASSQETSGKNIQYF. The DNA of the CDR3 is TGCGCCAGCAGCCAAGAGACTAGCGGCAAAAACATTCAGTACTTC.

This clone was picked up one time. This sequence joins TRBV5-6 and TRBJ2-7; 9 bases line up with TRBD1. V was pared by 1 base and J by 3 bases, with 8 bases of the junction left unmatched. The CDR3 contains 16 residues. Per germline, CDR1 SGHDT and CDR2 YYEEEE. The CDR3: CASSLRQGGGNYEQYF. The CDR3 region has the DNA TGTGCCAGCAGCTTGAGACAGGGGGGAGGGAACTACGAGCAGTACTTC.

This chain's CDR3 is CASSTAGNTIYF. The CDR3 nucleotides read TGTGCCAGCAGTACGGCTGGAAACACCATATATTTT. The chain carries TRBV28 and TRBJ1-3; no clear D gene. The germline V and J ends were trimmed by 5 bases and 2 bases, with 4 bases remaining between them. The length of the CDR3 is 12 residues. CDR1 MDHEN and CDR2 SYDVKM come from the germline V gene.

The chain joins TRBV19 to TRBJ1-1; TRBD1 matches 9 bases. V shed 5 bases and J 5 bases; nucleotides not matched to a gene: 12. Germline V lookup: CDR1 LNHDA, CDR2 SQIVND (reference sequence). The length of the CDR3 is 16 residues. This CDR3 reads CASSLGTGSHRTEAFF. The CDR3 coding sequence is TGTGCCAGTAGTCTAGGGACAGGGAGTCATAGAACTGAAGCTTTCTTT. Together with reference TRBV19 and TRBJ1-1, the CDR3 gives the full variable domain: DGGITQSPKYLFRKEGQNVTLSCEQNLNHDAMYWYRQDPGQGLRLIYYSQIVNDFQKGDIAEGYSVSREKKESFPLTVTSAQKNPTAFYLCASSLGTGSHRTEAFFGQGTRLTVV.

The chain couples TRBV28 to TRBJ2-1; D perhaps matches TRBD1 (6 bases). This CDR3 contains 16 residues. CDR1 MDHEN and CDR2 SYDVKM come from the germline V gene. The V end lost 7 bases, the J end lost 6 bases, and 22 bases lay between the germline ends. The CDR3 DNA sequence: TGTGCCAGCACTTCCCCGAGAGGAAAGGGGGTCAATGAGCAGTTCTTC. Translation: CASTSPRGKGVNEQFF.

The CDR3 loop reads CASSGLAGDIFQETQYF. The CDR3, as DNA: TGTGCCAGCAGTGGACTAGCGGGCGATATTTTCCAAGAGACCCAGTACTTC. The chain links TRBV2 to TRBJ2-5, with 10 bases fitting TRBD2. Unmatched junction bases numbered 9, after V lost 4 bases and J lost 1 base. The CDR3 runs to 17 residues. Per the germline V gene, CDR1 is SNHLY and CDR2 is FYNNEI.

The chain employs TRBV28 and TRBJ2-2; 9 positions agree with TRBD1. The CDR3 has 16 residues. Per the germline V gene, CDR1 is MDHEN and CDR2 is SYDVKM. Trimming took 4 bases from V and 4 from J; bases not matched to a gene: 7. CDR3 sequence reads: CASSSPGQGPTGELFF. For the CDR3, the DNA is TGTGCCAGCAGTTCGCCGGGACAGGGACCCACCGGGGAGCTGTTTTTT.

The chain uses TRBV12-3 or TRBV12-4 and TRBJ1-5, with a weak D call TRBD1 (6 bases). The CDR3 sequence is 13 residues long. Trimming removed 6 bases from V and 2 bases from J, with 8 bases in between. The CDR3 DNA reads as TGTGCCAGCAGAGGGGGGGGCAATCAGCCCCAGCATTTT. It encodes CASRGGGNQPQHF.

The chain uses TRBV5-1 and TRBJ1-1; 7 positions agree with TRBD1. V lost 5 bases, J lost 0 bases, and 4 bases stayed unmatched. The CDR3 sequence is 14 residues long. The V gene's germline CDR1 is SGHRS and CDR2 YFSETQ. The DNA of the CDR3 is TGCGCCAGCAGGACAGGGATCTTGAACACTGAAGCTTTCTTT. Amino acid sequence: CASRTGILNTEAFF.

The genes are TRBV27 and TRBJ1-6, with a weak D call TRBD1 (5 bases). The CDR3 length is 14 residues. Germline lookup yields CDR1 MNHEY and CDR2 SMNVEV (reference sequence). V was shortened by 3 bases and J by 13 bases, with 16 bases between the two germline ends. This CDR3 reads CASSFTRGGGPLHF. The CDR3 coding sequence is TGTGCCAGCAGTTTCACCCGCGGGGGGGGGCCCCTCCACTTT.

The V and J genes are TRBV6-5 and TRBJ2-5; 8 bases are shared with TRBD1. The CDR3 covers 13 residues. Trimming removed 6 bases from V and 1 base from J; junction bases left unmatched: 1. CDR1 and CDR2 (germline): MNHEY, SVGAGI. This CDR3 reads CASSDRGQETQYF. The CDR3 bases are TGTGCCAGCAGCGACAGGGGCCAAGAGACCCAGTACTTC.

The rearrangement uses TRBV7-8 and TRBJ1-5; 7 nucleotides agree with TRBD1. The V gene end was trimmed by 0 bases and the J gene end by 4 bases; junction bases not matched to a gene: 6. The length of the CDR3 is 16 residues. Germline V lookup: CDR1 SGHVS, CDR2 FQNEAQ. CDR3 loop: CASSLARQGWNQPQHF. CDR3 in DNA: TGTGCCAGCAGCTTAGCCCGACAGGGTTGGAATCAGCCCCAGCATTTT. The full variable domain, in which reference TRBV7-8 and TRBJ1-5 provide the parts outside the CDR3, is GAGVSQSPRYKVAKRGQDVALRCDPISGHVSLFWYQQALGQGPEFLTYFQNEAQLDKSGLPSDRFFAERPEGSVSTLKIQRTQQEDSAVYLCASSLARQGWNQPQHFGDGTRLSIL.

The genes are TRBV5-1 and TRBJ2-3; TRBD1 is a possible D gene (5 bases). V lost 3 bases to trimming and J lost 3 bases, with 8 bases between them. The germline V gene has CDR1 SGHRS and CDR2 YFSETQ. The CDR3 sequence is 13 residues long. CDR3 residues: CASSSTVTDTQYF. The CDR3 DNA sequence: TGCGCCAGCAGCTCGACAGTAACAGATACGCAGTATTTT.

This clone was observed a few times. The chain joins TRBV5-1 to TRBJ2-2; 8 nucleotides align to TRBD1. Germline-derived CDR1 and CDR2 are SGHRS and YFSETQ. The CDR3 is 13 residues long. With V trimmed by 6 bases and J by 7 bases, 5 bases remained unmatched. The CDR3 DNA is TGCGCCAGCAACCCAGGGGGCGTCGGGGAGCTGTTTTTT. This gives the protein CASNPGGVGELFF.

This chain joins TRBV28 and TRBJ1-2; no firm D call. Germline loops: CDR1 MDHEN, CDR2 SYDVKM. CDR3 size: 14 residues. V dropped 2 bases and J dropped 1 base, with 8 bases sitting between them. CDR3 nucleotides: TGTGCCAGCAGTTTAATTGGCAGTAACTATGGCTACACCTTC. Translation gives CASSLIGSNYGYTF.

The chain employs TRBV10-1 and TRBJ2-1; 11 positions match TRBD1. CDR1 and CDR2 from the germline V gene are WNHNN and SYGVQD (reference sequence). The CDR3 has 14 amino acids. V shed 9 bases, J shed 7 bases, and the junction held 8 bases outside the gene matches. In DNA, the CDR3 is TGCGCCAGTACGGGGGGACAGGGGGGAAATGAGCAGTTCTTC. Protein: CASTGGQGGNEQFF.

The table lists this clone with a few counts. This rearrangement joins TRBV5-1 to TRBJ1-6; tentatively, D is TRBD1 (5 bases). Germline CDR1 SGHRS, CDR2 YFSETQ. This CDR3 has 17 residues. With 0 bases removed from V and 6 bases from J, the gap between germline ends came to 16 bases. The CDR3 is CASSLGHFRGGNSPLHF. In DNA form, the CDR3 reads TGCGCCAGCAGCTTGGGCCACTTCCGGGGGGGTAATTCACCCCTCCACTTT.

Only one count was recorded for this clone. V usage is TRBV10-3 and J usage is TRBJ1-6; 10 nucleotides match TRBD1. This CDR3 comprises 16 residues. Germline CDR1 reads ENHRY; CDR2 reads SYGVKD. V gave up 0 bases and J gave up 10 bases; unmatched junction bases: 6. The CDR3: CAISESPGQGRSPLHF. The CDR3 DNA reads as TGTGCCATCAGTGAGTCGCCGGGACAGGGGAGGTCACCCCTCCACTTT.

The chain joins TRBV19 to TRBJ1-3; D is ambiguous. V gave up 3 bases and J gave up 2 bases, with 8 bases separating them. The CDR3 runs to 14 residues. CDR1 is LNHDA and CDR2 is SQIVND in the germline V gene (reference sequence). The CDR3 sequence is CASSIRGTGNTIYF. The CDR3, as DNA: TGTGCCAGTAGTATCAGAGGGACTGGAAACACCATATATTTT. The full variable domain, in which reference TRBV19 and TRBJ1-3 provide the parts outside the CDR3, is DGGITQSPKYLFRKEGQNVTLSCEQNLNHDAMYWYRQDPGQGLRLIYYSQIVNDFQKGDIAEGYSVSREKKESFPLTVTSAQKNPTAFYLCASSIRGTGNTIYFGEGSWLTVV.

This rearrangement joins TRBV28 to TRBJ2-1, with 7 bases identical to TRBD1. The trim removed 6 bases at V and 2 bases at J, leaving 7 bases unmatched. The germline V gene has CDR1 MDHEN and CDR2 SYDVKM. This CDR3 contains 15 residues. CDR3 loop: CASSERTGPYNEQFF. CDR3 DNA sequence: TGTGCCAGCAGCGAACGGACAGGTCCCTACAATGAGCAGTTCTTC.

This sequence joins TRBV10-3 and TRBJ2-5, with 7 bases matching TRBD1. This CDR3 region has 13 residues. CDR1 and CDR2 (germline): ENHRY, SYGVKD. V dropped 5 bases and J dropped 5; count of bases not matched to a gene: 5. The CDR3 loop reads CAISQQGRETQYF. The DNA for the CDR3 is TGTGCCATCAGTCAACAGGGGCGGGAGACCCAGTACTTC.

The V call is TRBV5-8, the J call TRBJ2-7; the match to TRBD2 covers 8 bases. After removal of 4 bases from V and 3 bases from J, the junction contained 9 bases not matched to a gene. This CDR3 is built from 15 residues. Germline V gene data show CDR1 as SGHTS and CDR2 as YDEGEE. CDR3 loop: CASSKSGSRYYEQYF. CDR3 in DNA: TGTGCCAGCAGCAAGAGCGGGAGCCGCTACTACGAGCAGTACTTC.

The gene calls are TRBV6-4 and TRBJ2-1, with TRBD2 matching over 9 bases. Unmatched junction bases numbered 4, after V lost 5 bases and J lost 5 bases. The germline V gene has CDR1 MRHNA and CDR2 SNTAGT. The CDR3 spans 14 residues. The CDR3 protein is CASSFRLADNEQFF. The CDR3 nucleotides read TGTGCCAGCAGTTTCCGACTAGCGGACAATGAGCAGTTCTTC.

This clone was seen only once. The rearrangement uses TRBV5-5 and TRBJ1-5; the match to TRBD1 covers 12 bases. The trim removed 5 bases at V and 5 bases at J, leaving 5 bases unmatched. Germline CDR1 reads SGHKS; CDR2 reads YYEKEE (reference sequence). The CDR3 contains 15 residues. The chain's CDR3 is CASRPGQGADQPQHF. CDR3 nucleotide sequence: TGTGCCAGCAGGCCGGGACAGGGGGCGGATCAGCCCCAGCATTTT.

This clone was counted only a few times. This CDR3 is CASSADPMGQFGRGANVLTF. CDR3 bases: TGTGCCAGCAGCGCCGACCCAATGGGACAGTTCGGTAGAGGGGCCAACGTCCTGACTTTC. The chain employs TRBV9 and TRBJ2-6; 7 bases are shared with TRBD1. V shed 3 bases, J shed 4 bases, and the junction held 19 bases outside the gene matches. Germline CDR1 reads SGDLS; CDR2 reads YYNGEE. The CDR3 runs 20 residues.

The chain joins TRBV19 to TRBJ1-5, with 10 bases matching TRBD1. The germline CDR1 and CDR2 sequences are LNHDA and SQIVND (reference sequence). V lost 4 bases and J lost 3; bases outside the gene matches: 6. This CDR3 has 16 residues. Here the CDR3 reads CASSSSGTGANQPQHF. The CDR3 coding sequence is TGTGCCAGTAGTAGTTCCGGGACAGGGGCCAATCAGCCCCAGCATTTT. Full variable domain (rest looked up from reference TRBV19 and TRBJ1-5): DGGITQSPKYLFRKEGQNVTLSCEQNLNHDAMYWYRQDPGQGLRLIYYSQIVNDFQKGDIAEGYSVSREKKESFPLTVTSAQKNPTAFYLCASSSSGTGANQPQHFGDGTRLSIL.

This chain links TRBV7-2 with TRBJ2-5, with 14 bases identical to TRBD2. V gave up 1 base and J gave up 5 bases; unmatched junction bases: 6. This CDR3 region has 17 residues. Germline CDR1 is SGHTA and CDR2 is FQGNSA. This CDR3 reads CASSLGLAGGPRETQYF. CDR3 DNA sequence: TGTGCCAGCAGCTTAGGACTAGCGGGGGGGCCACGGGAGACCCAGTACTTC.

The chain links TRBV5-1 to TRBJ2-5; 7 nucleotides line up with TRBD1. CDR3 length: 15 residues. CDR1 and CDR2 (germline): SGHRS, YFSETQ. The ends lost 2 bases at V and 5 bases at J; junction bases unmatched: 9. The CDR3 loop is CASSLPDRRRETQYF. The DNA for the CDR3 is TGCGCCAGCAGCTTACCGGACAGGCGCAGGGAGACCCAGTACTTC.

The V and J genes are TRBV28 and TRBJ2-3; perhaps TRBD2 as D (5 bases). The length of the CDR3 is 15 residues. V was pared by 3 bases and J by 0 bases, with 10 bases between. Germline loops: CDR1 MDHEN, CDR2 SYDVKM. The DNA of the CDR3 is TGTGCCAGCAGTTTCCGGGGATTAAGCACAGATACGCAGTATTTT. This sequence encodes CASSFRGLSTDTQYF.

The chain is built from TRBV5-1 and TRBJ2-5; the D is unclear. The V gene lost 4 bases and the J gene lost 3 bases, with 10 bases spanning the gap. Germline V lookup: CDR1 SGHRS, CDR2 YFSETQ. The CDR3 runs 13 residues. The CDR3 DNA is TGCGCCAGCAGCCCCGGGTCGAAAGAGACCCAGTACTTC. Its translation is CASSPGSKETQYF.

As concerns this clone: One junction end disagrees with the germline gene, perhaps due to a read error. This sequence joins TRBV3-1 (or the pseudogene TRBV3-2) and TRBJ2-5; D is uncertain. Germline V gene lookup returns CDR1 LGHDT and CDR2 YNNKEL (reference sequence). This CDR3 spans 14 amino acids. The CDR3 reads CASSRRGLQQTQYF. The CDR3 DNA sequence: TGTGCCAGCAGCCGAAGAGGTCTCCAACAGACCCAGTACTTC.